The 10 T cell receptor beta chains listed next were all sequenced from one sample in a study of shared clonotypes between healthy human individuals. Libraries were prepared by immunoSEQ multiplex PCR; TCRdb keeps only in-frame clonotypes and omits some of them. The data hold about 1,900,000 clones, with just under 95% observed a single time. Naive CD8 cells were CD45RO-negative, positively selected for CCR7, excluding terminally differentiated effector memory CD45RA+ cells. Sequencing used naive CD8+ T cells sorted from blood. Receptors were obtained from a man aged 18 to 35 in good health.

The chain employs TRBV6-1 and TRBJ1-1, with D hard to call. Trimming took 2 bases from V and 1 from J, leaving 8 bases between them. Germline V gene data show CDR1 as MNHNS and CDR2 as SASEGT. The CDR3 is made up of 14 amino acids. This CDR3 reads CASSELGWNTEAFF. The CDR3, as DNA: TGTGCCAGCAGTGAATTAGGTTGGAACACTGAAGCTTTCTTT.

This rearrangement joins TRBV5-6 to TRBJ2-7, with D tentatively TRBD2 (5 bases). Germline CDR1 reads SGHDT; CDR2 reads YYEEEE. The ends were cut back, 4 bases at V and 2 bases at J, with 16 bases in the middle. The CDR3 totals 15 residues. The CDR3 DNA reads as TGTGCCAGCAGCCCTGAGGGTGGGAGTCCCTACGAGCAGTACTTC. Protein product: CASSPEGGSPYEQYF.

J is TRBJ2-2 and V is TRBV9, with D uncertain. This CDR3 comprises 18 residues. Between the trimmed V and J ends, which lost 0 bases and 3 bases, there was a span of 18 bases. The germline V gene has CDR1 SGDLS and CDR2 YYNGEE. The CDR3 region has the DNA TGTGCCAGCAGCGTAGATCTGGTATTTTCCCCCGACACCGGGGAGCTGTTTTTT. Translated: CASSVDLVFSPDTGELFF.

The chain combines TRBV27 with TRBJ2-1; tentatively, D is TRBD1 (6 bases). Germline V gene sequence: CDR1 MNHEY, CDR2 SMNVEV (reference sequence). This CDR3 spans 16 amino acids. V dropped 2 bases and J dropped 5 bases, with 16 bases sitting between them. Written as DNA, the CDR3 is TGTGCCAGCAGTTTAATGGGACAACTCAGCCACAATGAGCAGTTCTTC. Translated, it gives CASSLMGQLSHNEQFF.

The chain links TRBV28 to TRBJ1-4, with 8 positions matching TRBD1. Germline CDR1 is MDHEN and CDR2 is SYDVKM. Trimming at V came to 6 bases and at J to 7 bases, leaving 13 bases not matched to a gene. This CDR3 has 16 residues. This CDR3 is CASSLLLRTGPEKLFF. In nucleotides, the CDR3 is TGTGCCAGCAGCCTATTACTTCGGACAGGGCCTGAAAAACTGTTTTTT.

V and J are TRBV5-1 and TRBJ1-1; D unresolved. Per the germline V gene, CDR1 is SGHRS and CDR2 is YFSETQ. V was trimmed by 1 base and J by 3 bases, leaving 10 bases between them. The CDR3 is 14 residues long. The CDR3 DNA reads TGCGCCAGCAGCTTGTTGGGATGGGACACTGAAGCTTTCTTT. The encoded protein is CASSLLGWDTEAFF.

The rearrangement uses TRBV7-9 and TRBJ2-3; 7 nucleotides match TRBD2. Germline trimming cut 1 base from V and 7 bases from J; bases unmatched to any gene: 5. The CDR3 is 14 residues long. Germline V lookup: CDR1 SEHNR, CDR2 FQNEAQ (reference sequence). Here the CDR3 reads CASSLGTSGYTQYF. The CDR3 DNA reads TGTGCCAGCAGCTTAGGGACTAGTGGGTATACGCAGTATTTT.

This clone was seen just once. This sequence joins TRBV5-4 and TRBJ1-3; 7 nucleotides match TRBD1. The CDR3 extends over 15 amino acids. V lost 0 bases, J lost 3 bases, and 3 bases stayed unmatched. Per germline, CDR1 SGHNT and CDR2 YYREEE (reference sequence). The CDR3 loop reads CASSLDRGGGNTIYF. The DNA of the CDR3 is TGTGCCAGCAGCTTGGACAGGGGTGGTGGAAACACCATATATTTT.

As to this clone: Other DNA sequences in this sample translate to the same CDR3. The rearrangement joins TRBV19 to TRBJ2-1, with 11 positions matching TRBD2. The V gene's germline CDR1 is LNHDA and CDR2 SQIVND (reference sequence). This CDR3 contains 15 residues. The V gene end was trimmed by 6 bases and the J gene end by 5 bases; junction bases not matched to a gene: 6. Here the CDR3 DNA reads TGTGCCAGTAGCCTTACTAGCGGGAGCAACAATGAGCAGTTCTTC. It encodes CASSLTSGSNNEQFF.

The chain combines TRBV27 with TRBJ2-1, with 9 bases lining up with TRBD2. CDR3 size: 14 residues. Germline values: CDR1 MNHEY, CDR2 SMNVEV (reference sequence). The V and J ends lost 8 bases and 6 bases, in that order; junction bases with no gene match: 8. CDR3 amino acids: CASGGLAGFNEQFF. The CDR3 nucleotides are TGTGCCAGCGGCGGTCTAGCGGGATTCAATGAGCAGTTCTTC.